This T cell receptor beta chain was captured in a study of T cells in Graves' hyperthyroidism and ophthalmopathy. Study at large: Prior to any treatment, at the point of initial diagnosis, peripheral blood was collected. Regarding the study as a whole: A median approximately 6.8 months before onset, the model predicted ophthalmopathy.

This clonotype has at least ten counts. What it binds is not known. Amplification of TCR beta CDR3 regions was performed using RNA transcripts as template. With the HTBI primer set, the TCR CDR3 went through a first round of RT-PCR. TCRdb processed the multiplex PCR reads anew with MiXCR; each CDR3 protein has one entry. This table has some 500,000 distinct CDR3 sequences, under 15% appearing once. Graves' hyperthyroidism qualified as stable when ophthalmopathy did not progress within 18 months. The diagnoses drew upon clinical symptoms, serum thyroxine and TRAb, thyroid ultrasound and orbital computed tomography. Trimming pared 1 base from V and 3 bases from J, leaving 12 bases between. Looked up from germline, CDR1 is SGHTA and CDR2 is FQGTGA. The CDR3 runs 16 residues.

Material for sequencing was blood. The chain recombines TRBV7-3 with TRBJ2-2; tentatively, D is TRBD1 or TRBD2 (5 bases each). This TCR derives from a woman in her late teens or twenties with Graves' hyperthyroidism. CDR3 DNA: TGTGCCAGCAGCTTAATACCGGGGCTAGACACCGGGGAGCTGTTTTTT. Translation gives CASSLIPGLDTGELFF.